Below are 27 T cell receptor beta chains sequenced from a single sample in a study of cytomegalovirus exposure and HLA in healthy donors. PCR primers comprised 60 Vbeta and 13 Jbeta primers. Data came from immunoSEQ multiplex PCR; TCRdb stores just in-frame clones and leaves some out. The sample has some 220,000 clones, over 75% seen once. The material sequenced was PBMCs. Receptors originate from a boy between 5 and 17 years old in good health and CMV-seronegative.

This clone was picked up one time. The chain has TRBV5-5 and TRBJ2-7, with D hard to call. The CDR3 runs to 13 residues. Trimming pared 4 bases from V and 2 bases from J, leaving 10 bases between. Germline V gives CDR1 SGHKS, CDR2 YYEKEE (reference sequence). The CDR3 is CASSPVETYEQYF. CDR3 in DNA: TGTGCCAGCAGCCCGGTCGAGACCTACGAGCAGTACTTC.

The rearrangement joins TRBV15 to TRBJ2-1; the match to TRBD1 covers 7 bases. Losses at the gene ends were 6 bases for V and 4 bases for J; bases not matched to a gene: 9. Looked up from germline, CDR1 is LNHNV and CDR2 is YYDKDF (reference sequence). The CDR3 covers 15 residues. CDR3 amino acids: CATSGRTGTYNEQFF. In nucleotides, the CDR3 is TGTGCCACCAGTGGACGGACAGGAACTTACAATGAGCAGTTCTTC.

The gene calls are TRBV5-1 and TRBJ2-3; D might be TRBD1 (6 bases). V dropped 0 bases and J dropped 4 bases, with 12 bases sitting between them. The CDR3 loop spans 15 amino acids. Germline V gene lookup returns CDR1 SGHRS and CDR2 YFSETQ. The DNA of the CDR3 is TGCGCCAGCAGCTTGGCCCGAGGGGGTCCAGATACGCAGTATTTT. The encoded protein is CASSLARGGPDTQYF. The whole variable domain, filled in from reference TRBV5-1 and TRBJ2-3, reads KAGVTQTPRYLIKTRGQQVTLSCSPISGHRSVSWYQQTPGQGLQFLFEYFSETQRNKGNFPGRFSGRQFSNSRSEMNVSTLELGDSALYLCASSLARGGPDTQYFGPGTRLTVL.

This chain connects TRBV5-5 to TRBJ1-2; D unresolved. Trimming stripped 1 base from V and 6 bases from J, with 13 bases between. CDR1 SGHKS and CDR2 YYEKEE come from the germline V gene (reference sequence). This CDR3 region has 14 residues. CDR3 DNA: TGTGCCAGCAGCTTGACCGACGGACTTAATGGCTACACCTTC. Residues: CASSLTDGLNGYTF.

The gene calls are TRBV4-1 and TRBJ2-1, with 9 bases fitting TRBD2. With 4 bases clipped from V and 2 bases from J, the junction kept 15 bases outside the gene matches. The CDR3 length is 19 residues. Germline CDR1 MGHRA, CDR2 YSYEKL. The CDR3 DNA sequence: TGCGCCAGCAGCCGTCTCCCGTGGGCTAGCGGGGCTGCCTACAATGAGCAGTTCTTC. Protein product: CASSRLPWASGAAYNEQFF.

This chain joins TRBV10-1 and TRBJ2-4; TRBD2 agrees at 11 bases. CDR1 is WNHNN and CDR2 is SYGVQD in the germline V gene (reference sequence). The trim removed 2 bases at V and 6 bases at J, leaving 3 bases unmatched. The CDR3 length is 15 residues. The CDR3 DNA follows: TGCGCCAGCAGTGAGGGGACTAGCGGATCAAACATTCAGTACTTC. This gives the protein CASSEGTSGSNIQYF.

This clone was seen more than once but under ten times. The gene calls are TRBV4-1 and TRBJ2-5; 8 bases align to TRBD2. V shed 4 bases and J 5 bases; nucleotides not matched to a gene: 3. Germline CDR1 and CDR2: MGHRA and YSYEKL. This CDR3 spans 13 amino acids. The CDR3 DNA reads as TGCGCCAGCAGCCGACTAGCGTTGGAGACCCAGTACTTC. Its translation: CASSRLALETQYF.

The sample holds one count of this clone. J is TRBJ2-7 and V is TRBV11-2; 10 bases agree with TRBD2. With 1 base clipped from V and 1 base from J, the junction kept 1 base outside the gene matches. The CDR3 covers 15 residues. Germline CDR1 reads SGHAT; CDR2 reads FQNNGV. The CDR3 coding sequence is TGTGCCAGCAGCTTAGGTAGCGGGAGGTCCTACGAGCAGTACTTC. As protein: CASSLGSGRSYEQYF.

The gene calls are TRBV5-1 and TRBJ2-1; TRBD2 is a possible D gene (6 bases). Trimming stripped 4 bases from V and 8 bases from J, with 13 bases between. The CDR3 runs to 13 residues. Germline-derived CDR1 and CDR2 are SGHRS and YFSETQ. The CDR3 is CASSPGWDYEQFF. The CDR3 nucleotides read TGCGCCAGCAGCCCCGGATGGGACTATGAGCAGTTCTTC.

The V and J genes are TRBV7-2 and TRBJ2-7; TRBD2 matches 9 bases. The V segment lost 2 bases and the J segment 2 bases; nucleotides outside the gene matches: 4. The length of the CDR3 is 15 residues. Germline values: CDR1 SGHTA, CDR2 FQGNSA. The CDR3 DNA reads TGTGCCAGCAGCTTAAGGGCGGGAGGGGCCTACGAGCAGTACTTC. This sequence encodes CASSLRAGGAYEQYF. Looking up the rest from reference TRBV7-2 and TRBJ2-7 gives the full variable domain: GAGVSQSPSNKVTEKGKDVELRCDPISGHTALYWYRQSLGQGLEFLIYFQGNSAPDKSGLPSDRFSAERTGGSVSTLTIQRTQQEDSAVYLCASSLRAGGAYEQYFGPGTRLTVT.

The CDR3 DNA is TGTGCCAGCAGCATGGGGGGACAGGGCGTGGAGCAGTACTTC. This translates into CASSMGGQGVEQYF. The chain links TRBV9 to TRBJ2-5; 9 bases align to TRBD1. Losses at the gene ends were 4 bases for V and 11 bases for J; bases not matched to a gene: 12. CDR1 SGDLS and CDR2 YYNGEE come from the germline V gene. The CDR3 has 14 residues.

V is TRBV6-5 and J is TRBJ2-2; 7 bases map to TRBD1. Looked up from germline, CDR1 is MNHEY and CDR2 is SVGAGI. J gave up 7 bases and V 6 bases, and 8 bases lay outside the gene matches. The CDR3 consists of 14 residues. The CDR3 loop is CASRKGQVGGELFF. CDR3 in DNA: TGTGCCAGCAGGAAAGGACAGGTCGGCGGGGAGCTGTTTTTT.

CDR3 sequence (DNA): TGTGCCAGCAGCCCCCGCCGGGACAGCCTTAGCGGCGGCTACACCTTC. Translation: CASSPRRDSLSGGYTF. The V gene is TRBV9, the J gene TRBJ1-2, with 7 positions matching TRBD1. In germline, CDR1 is SGDLS, CDR2 YYNGEE. V trimming: 4 bases; J trimming: 8 bases; junction bases outside the gene matches: 17. This CDR3 spans 16 amino acids.

The CDR3 loop reads CASSFGGLYGYTF. The CDR3 coding sequence is TGTGCCAGCAGCTTTGGGGGACTGTATGGCTACACCTTC. V and J are TRBV7-9 and TRBJ1-2; perhaps TRBD1 as D (5 bases). There are 13 residues in the CDR3. Germline CDR1 and CDR2: SEHNR and FQNEAQ (reference sequence). V was pared by 3 bases and J by 5 bases, with 10 bases between.

V and J are TRBV5-4 and TRBJ2-5; tentative D call: TRBD2 (6 bases). V lost 5 bases and J 3 bases, leaving 14 bases between the germline ends. The CDR3 is 14 amino acids. Germline assignment: CDR1 SGHNT and CDR2 YYREEE (reference sequence). The CDR3 nucleotides read TGTGCCAGCAGTTCCGTTATAGCGGAAGAGACCCAGTACTTC. Its translation: CASSSVIAEETQYF.

The chain is built from TRBV7-3 and TRBJ2-1; 8 positions agree with TRBD2. V shed 4 bases and J 1 base; nucleotides not matched to a gene: 3. The CDR3 is 15 residues long. The germline gives CDR1 SGHTA, CDR2 FQGTGA. CDR3 region: CASSSERGSYNEQFF. The CDR3 DNA reads TGTGCCAGCAGCTCCGAGCGGGGGTCCTACAATGAGCAGTTCTTC.

The chain has TRBV7-2 and TRBJ1-3, with D perhaps TRBD1 (6 bases). Trimming left V 5 bases short and J 0 bases short, with 14 bases between. The CDR3 has 16 amino acids. The germline CDR1 and CDR2 sequences are SGHTA and FQGNSA. This CDR3 is CASSAWTEGSGNTIYF. The CDR3 nucleotides read TGTGCCAGCAGCGCCTGGACAGAAGGCTCTGGAAACACCATATATTTT.

This clone was counted a single time. A junction end diverges from the germline sequence, so it may reflect a read error. The chain couples TRBV7-9 to TRBJ1-2; TRBD1 matches at 9 bases. CDR1 is SEHNR, CDR2 FQNEAQ, per germline (reference sequence). The CDR3 extends over 19 amino acids. The CDR3, as DNA: TGTTCCAGCAGCCCCCCCCTACCGGACAGGGGCCCCAGGAACTATGGCTACACCTTC. Translation: CSSSPPLPDRGPRNYGYTF. Complete variable domain (other parts from reference TRBV7-9 and TRBJ1-2): DTGVSQNPRHKITKRGQNVTFRCDPISEHNRLYWYRQTLGQGPEFLTYFQNEAQLEKSRLLSDRFSAERPKGSFSTLEIQRTEQGDSAMYLCSSSPPLPDRGPRNYGYTFGSGTRLTVV.

The rearrangement joins TRBV6-6 to TRBJ2-5, with D possibly TRBD2 on 6 matching bases. Germline CDR1 reads MNHNY; CDR2 reads SVGAGI (reference sequence). There are 16 residues in the CDR3. Trimming removed 0 bases at V and 5 bases at J, with 16 bases between. The CDR3 sequence: CASSYSIQPGRETQYF. Here the CDR3 DNA reads TGTGCCAGCAGTTACTCGATTCAGCCTGGGAGGGAGACCCAGTACTTC.

J is TRBJ1-2 and V is TRBV30; 12 bases agree with TRBD1. V was pared by 4 bases and J by 5 bases, with 5 bases of the junction left unmatched. Germline CDR1 and CDR2: GTSNPN and SVGIG (reference sequence). CDR3 size: 14 residues. CDR3 amino acids: CAWTGTGGAYGYTF. In DNA form, the CDR3 reads TGTGCCTGGACCGGGACAGGGGGCGCATATGGCTACACCTTC.

This rearrangement joins TRBV27 to TRBJ1-5; TRBD1 matches 10 bases. The length of the CDR3 is 15 residues. Germline CDR1 reads MNHEY; CDR2 reads SMNVEV (reference sequence). Germline trimming cut 6 bases from V and 9 bases from J; bases unmatched to any gene: 11. The CDR3 DNA is TGTGCCAGCAGAGGGACAGGGGCCGATATCGGGCCCCAGCATTTT. Translated, it gives CASRGTGADIGPQHF.

This chain joins TRBV9 and TRBJ1-1; D gene ambiguous. The CDR3 is 13 amino acids. The V and J ends lost 3 bases and 2 bases respectively, with 8 bases between them. Per germline, CDR1 SGDLS and CDR2 YYNGEE. In DNA form, the CDR3 reads TGTGCCAGCAGCGGTCTAACCAACACTGAAGCTTTCTTT. Protein sequence: CASSGLTNTEAFF.

The genes are TRBV9 and TRBJ2-5; 12 positions agree with TRBD2. The CDR3 totals 16 residues. The germline CDR1 and CDR2 sequences are SGDLS and YYNGEE. Germline trimming cut 7 bases from V and 2 bases from J; bases unmatched to any gene: 9. The CDR3 DNA sequence: TGTGCCAGCGGGAGTTCGACTAGCGGGGGACAAGAGACCCAGTACTTC. The encoded protein is CASGSSTSGGQETQYF.

This chain joins TRBV15 and TRBJ2-7, with 7 bases identical to TRBD1. V shed 1 base and J 7 bases; nucleotides not matched to a gene: 10. CDR3 length: 15 amino acids. CDR1 and CDR2 from the germline V gene are LNHNV and YYDKDF (reference sequence). CDR3 region: CATSRGIGRGLEQYF. CDR3 DNA: TGTGCCACCAGCAGAGGGATTGGTAGGGGGCTTGAGCAGTACTTC.

The chain employs TRBV7-2 and TRBJ1-1, with D possibly TRBD1 on 5 matching bases. The CDR3 totals 16 residues. Trimming took 5 bases from V and 3 from J, leaving 19 bases between them. Germline CDR1 reads SGHTA; CDR2 reads FQGNSA. The CDR3 DNA is TGTGCCAGCAGCCTCCTCGGGACCCCGGGGGACACTGAAGCTTTCTTT. It yields the protein CASSLLGTPGDTEAFF.

The chain has TRBV6-1 and TRBJ2-4; 9 bases line up with TRBD2. The CDR3 runs to 19 residues. CDR1 MNHNS and CDR2 SASEGT come from the germline V gene. Unmatched junction bases numbered 11, after V lost 2 bases and J lost 0 bases. The CDR3 region is CASSEMASGIELAKNIQYF. CDR3 DNA: TGTGCCAGCAGTGAAATGGCTAGCGGGATTGAGCTAGCCAAAAACATTCAGTACTTC.

The CDR3 nucleotides are TGTGCCAGCAGCCTTACACTTACATCGAGCGGACGAGTTATTGGCTACACCTTC. Residues: CASSLTLTSSGRVIGYTF. The V gene is TRBV11-2, the J gene TRBJ1-2; D gene ambiguous. CDR3 size: 18 residues. From germline, CDR1 is SGHAT and CDR2 FQNNGV. V gave up 5 bases and J gave up 7 bases, with 29 bases separating them.